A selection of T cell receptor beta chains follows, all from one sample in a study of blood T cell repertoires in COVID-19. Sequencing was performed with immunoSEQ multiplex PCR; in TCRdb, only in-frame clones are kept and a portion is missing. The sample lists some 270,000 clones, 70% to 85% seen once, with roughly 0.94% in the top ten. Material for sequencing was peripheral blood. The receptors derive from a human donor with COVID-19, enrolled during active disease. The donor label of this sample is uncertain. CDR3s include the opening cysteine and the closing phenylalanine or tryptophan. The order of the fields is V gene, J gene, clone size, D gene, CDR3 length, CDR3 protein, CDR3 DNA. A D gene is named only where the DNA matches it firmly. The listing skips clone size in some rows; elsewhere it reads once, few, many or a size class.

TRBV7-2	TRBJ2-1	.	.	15	CASSLDRETYNEQFF	TGTGCCAGCAGCTTAGACCGGGAGACCTACAATGAGCAGTTCTTC
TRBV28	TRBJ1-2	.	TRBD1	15	CASSPMDRGLYGYTF	TGTGCCAGCAGTCCAATGGACAGGGGTCTGTATGGCTACACCTTC
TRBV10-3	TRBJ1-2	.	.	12	CAISTGSDGYTF	TGTGCCATCAGCACAGGGTCTGACGGCTACACCTTC
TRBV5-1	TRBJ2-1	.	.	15	CASSLDTGTAGEQFF	TGCGCCAGCAGCCTGGATACCGGGACTGCTGGTGAGCAGTTCTTC
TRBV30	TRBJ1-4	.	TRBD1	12	CALRQGSEKLFF	TGTGCCTTAAGACAGGGGAGTGAAAAACTGTTTTTT
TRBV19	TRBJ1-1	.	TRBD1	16	CASTPGTGGVGTEAFF	TGTGCCAGTACCCCCGGGACAGGGGGCGTCGGCACTGAAGCTTTCTTT
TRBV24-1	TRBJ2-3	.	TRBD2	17	CATSDSRTSGRTDTQYF	TGTGCCACCAGTGATTCCAGGACTAGCGGGAGGACAGATACGCAGTATTTT
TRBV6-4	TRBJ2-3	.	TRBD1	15	CASSDQSGTGGAQYF	TGTGCCAGCAGTGACCAATCGGGGACAGGGGGCGCGCAGTATTTT
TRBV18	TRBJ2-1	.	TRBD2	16	CASSPPEGREDREQFF	TGTGCCAGCTCACCACCGGAAGGGCGGGAGGATCGTGAGCAGTTCTTC
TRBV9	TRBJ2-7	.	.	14	CASSVASHSYEQYF	TGTGCCAGCAGCGTAGCAAGCCACTCCTACGAGCAGTACTTC
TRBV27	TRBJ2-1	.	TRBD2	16	CASSLASGRVSNEQFF	TGTGCCAGCAGTTTGGCTAGCGGGAGGGTAAGCAATGAGCAGTTCTTC
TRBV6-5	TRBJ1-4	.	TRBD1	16	CASSSPGQGSSEKLFF	TGTGCCAGCAGTTCACCGGGACAGGGGAGTAGTGAAAAACTGTTTTTT
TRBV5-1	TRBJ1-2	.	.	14	CASSMRSGDYGYTF	TGCGCCAGCAGCATGAGATCAGGGGACTATGGCTACACCTTC
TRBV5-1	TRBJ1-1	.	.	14	CASSLQGGDTEAFF	TGCGCCAGCAGCTTGCAGGGAGGGGACACTGAAGCTTTCTTT
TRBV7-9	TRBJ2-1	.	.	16	CASSSRTDIEGNEQFF	TGTGCCAGCAGCTCCCGGACTGATATAGAGGGCAATGAGCAGTTCTTC
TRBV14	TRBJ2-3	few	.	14	CASSPRGRTDTQYF	TGTGCCAGCAGCCCCCGTGGCCGCACAGATACGCAGTATTTT
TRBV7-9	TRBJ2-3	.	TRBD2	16	CASSLAGVAGRDTQYF	TGTGCCAGCAGCTTGGCCGGGGTAGCGGGAAGAGATACGCAGTATTTT
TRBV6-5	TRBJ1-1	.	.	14	CASSQTGRGTEAFF	TGTGCCAGCAGCCAGACAGGCAGGGGCACTGAAGCTTTCTTT
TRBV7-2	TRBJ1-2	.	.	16	CASSLGGSRGSWGYTF	TGTGCCAGCAGCTTAGGAGGGTCTCGGGGTTCATGGGGCTACACCTTC
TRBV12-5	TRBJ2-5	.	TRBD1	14	CASGSGTGQETQYF	TGTGCTAGTGGTTCCGGGACAGGTCAAGAGACCCAGTACTTC
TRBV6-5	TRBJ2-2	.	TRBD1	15	CASSYDRVNTGELFF	TGTGCCAGCAGTTACGACAGGGTTAACACCGGGGAGCTGTTTTTT
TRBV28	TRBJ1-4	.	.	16	CASRLAQGATNEKLFF	TGTGCCAGCAGGTTAGCACAGGGCGCAACTAATGAAAAACTGTTTTTT
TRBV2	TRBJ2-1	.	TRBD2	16	CASSRLAGNSYNEQFF	TGTGCCAGCAGTCGACTAGCGGGCAATTCCTACAATGAGCAGTTCTTC
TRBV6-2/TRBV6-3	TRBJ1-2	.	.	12	CASSIPENGYTF	TGTGCCAGCAGTATTCCAGAAAATGGCTACACCTTC
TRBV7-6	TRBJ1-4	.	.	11	CASSLNEKLFF	TGTGCCAGCAGCCTTAATGAAAAACTGTTTTTT
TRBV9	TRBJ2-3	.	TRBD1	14	CASSVETGFDTQYF	TGTGCCAGCAGCGTCGAGACAGGGTTCGATACGCAGTATTTT
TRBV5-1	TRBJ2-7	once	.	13	CASSTGYTYEQYF	TGCGCCAGCAGCACGGGTTACACCTACGAGCAGTACTTC
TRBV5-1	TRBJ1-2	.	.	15	CASSLEAGRVYGYTF	TGCGCCAGCAGCTTGGAGGCAGGGCGAGTCTATGGCTACACCTTC
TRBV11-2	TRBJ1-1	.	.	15	CASSLDPGGNTEAFF	TGTGCCAGCAGCTTAGACCCCGGAGGGAACACTGAAGCTTTCTTT
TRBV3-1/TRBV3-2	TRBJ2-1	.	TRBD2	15	CASSPSGRAYNEQFF	TGTGCCAGCAGCCCGAGCGGGAGGGCCTACAATGAGCAGTTCTTC
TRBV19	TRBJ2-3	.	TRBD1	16	CASSINPGTGGHTQYF	TGTGCCAGTAGTATCAACCCCGGGACAGGGGGACATACGCAGTATTTT
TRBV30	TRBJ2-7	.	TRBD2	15	CAWRGVAGGTYEQYF	TGTGCCTGGAGGGGAGTAGCGGGAGGTACCTACGAGCAGTACTTC
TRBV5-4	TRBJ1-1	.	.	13	CASSLYGSSVVFF	TGTGCCAGCAGCTTGTACGGTAGTTCGGTTGTTTTCTTT
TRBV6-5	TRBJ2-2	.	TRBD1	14	CASRGDSYTGELFF	TGTGCCAGCAGGGGGGACAGCTACACCGGGGAGCTGTTTTTT
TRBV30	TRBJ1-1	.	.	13	CAWSPLGATEAFF	TGTGCCTGGAGCCCTTTAGGAGCCACTGAAGCTTTCTTT
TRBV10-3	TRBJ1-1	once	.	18	CAISESHGNQAMNTEAFF	TGTGCCATCAGTGAGTCCCATGGCAACCAGGCTATGAACACTGAAGCTTTCTTT
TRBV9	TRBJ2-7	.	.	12	CASSVVGGEQYF	TGTGCCAGCAGCGTAGTAGGCGGCGAGCAGTACTTC